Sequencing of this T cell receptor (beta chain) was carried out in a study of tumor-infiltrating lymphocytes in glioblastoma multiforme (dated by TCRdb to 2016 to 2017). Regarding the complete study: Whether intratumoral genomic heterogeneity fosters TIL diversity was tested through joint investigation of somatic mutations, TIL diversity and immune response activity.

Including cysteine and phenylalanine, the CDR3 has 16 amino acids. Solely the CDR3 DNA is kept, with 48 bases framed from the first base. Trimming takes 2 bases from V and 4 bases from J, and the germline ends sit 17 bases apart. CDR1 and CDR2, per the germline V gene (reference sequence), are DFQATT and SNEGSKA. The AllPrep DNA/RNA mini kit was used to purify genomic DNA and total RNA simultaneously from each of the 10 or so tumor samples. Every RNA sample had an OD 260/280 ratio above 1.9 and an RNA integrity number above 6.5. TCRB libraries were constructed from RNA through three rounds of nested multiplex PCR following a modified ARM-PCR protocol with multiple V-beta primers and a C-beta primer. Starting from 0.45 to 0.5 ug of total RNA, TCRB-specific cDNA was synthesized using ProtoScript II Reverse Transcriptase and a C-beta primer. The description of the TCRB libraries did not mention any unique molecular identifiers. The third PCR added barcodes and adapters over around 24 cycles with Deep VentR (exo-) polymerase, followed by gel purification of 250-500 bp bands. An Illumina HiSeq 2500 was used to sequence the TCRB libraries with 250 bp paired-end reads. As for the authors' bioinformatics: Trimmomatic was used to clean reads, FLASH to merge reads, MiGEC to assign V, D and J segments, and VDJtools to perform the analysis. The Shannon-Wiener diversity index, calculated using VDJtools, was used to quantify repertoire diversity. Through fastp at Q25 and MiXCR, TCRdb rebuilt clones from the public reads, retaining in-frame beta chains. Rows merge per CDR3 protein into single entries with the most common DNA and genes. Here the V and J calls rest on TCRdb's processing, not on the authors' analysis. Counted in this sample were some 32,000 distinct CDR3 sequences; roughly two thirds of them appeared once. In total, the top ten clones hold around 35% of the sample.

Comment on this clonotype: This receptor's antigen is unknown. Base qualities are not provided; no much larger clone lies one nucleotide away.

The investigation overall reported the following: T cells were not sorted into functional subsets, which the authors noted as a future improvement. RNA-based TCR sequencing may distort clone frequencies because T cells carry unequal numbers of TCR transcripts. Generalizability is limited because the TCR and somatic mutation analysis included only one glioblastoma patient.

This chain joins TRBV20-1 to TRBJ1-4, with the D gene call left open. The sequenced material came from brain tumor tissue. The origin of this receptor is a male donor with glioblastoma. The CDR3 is CSARSVGHEVNEKLFF. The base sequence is TGCAGTGCTAGATCCGTTGGCCATGAGGTTAATGAAAAACTGTTTTTT.